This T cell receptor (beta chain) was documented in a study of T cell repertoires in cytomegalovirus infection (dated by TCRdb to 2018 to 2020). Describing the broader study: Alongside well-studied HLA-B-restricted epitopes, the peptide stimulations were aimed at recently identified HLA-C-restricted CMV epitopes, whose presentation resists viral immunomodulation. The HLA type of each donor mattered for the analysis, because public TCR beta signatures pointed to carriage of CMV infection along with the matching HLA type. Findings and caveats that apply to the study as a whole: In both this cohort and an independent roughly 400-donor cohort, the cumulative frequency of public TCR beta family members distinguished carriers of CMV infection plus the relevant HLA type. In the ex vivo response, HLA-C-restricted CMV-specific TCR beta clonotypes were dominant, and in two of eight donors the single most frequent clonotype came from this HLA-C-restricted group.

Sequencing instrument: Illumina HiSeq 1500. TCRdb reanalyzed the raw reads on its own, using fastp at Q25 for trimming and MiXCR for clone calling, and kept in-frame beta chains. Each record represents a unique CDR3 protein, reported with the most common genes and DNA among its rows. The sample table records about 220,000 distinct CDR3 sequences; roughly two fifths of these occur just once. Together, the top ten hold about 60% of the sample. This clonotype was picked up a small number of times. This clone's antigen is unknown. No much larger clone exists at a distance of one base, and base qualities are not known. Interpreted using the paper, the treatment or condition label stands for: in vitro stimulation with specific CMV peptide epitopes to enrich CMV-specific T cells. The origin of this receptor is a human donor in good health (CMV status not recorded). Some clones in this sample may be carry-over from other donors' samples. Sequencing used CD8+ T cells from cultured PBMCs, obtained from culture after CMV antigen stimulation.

The CDR3 reads as follows: CASSELAGSYNEQFF. DNA sequence: TGTGCCAGCAGTGAACTAGCGGGGTCATACAATGAGCAGTTCTTC. Here the chain combines TRBV6-1 and TRBJ2-1; TRBD2 aligns with 9 central bases. V ends up 2 bases short and J 4 bases short, with an unmatched junction base count of 3. Per the germline V gene, MNHNS is the CDR1 and SASEGT is the CDR2. Including the terminal cysteine and phenylalanine, the CDR3 comprises 15 residues. CDR3 DNA only is kept here, 45 bases in frame from base 1.